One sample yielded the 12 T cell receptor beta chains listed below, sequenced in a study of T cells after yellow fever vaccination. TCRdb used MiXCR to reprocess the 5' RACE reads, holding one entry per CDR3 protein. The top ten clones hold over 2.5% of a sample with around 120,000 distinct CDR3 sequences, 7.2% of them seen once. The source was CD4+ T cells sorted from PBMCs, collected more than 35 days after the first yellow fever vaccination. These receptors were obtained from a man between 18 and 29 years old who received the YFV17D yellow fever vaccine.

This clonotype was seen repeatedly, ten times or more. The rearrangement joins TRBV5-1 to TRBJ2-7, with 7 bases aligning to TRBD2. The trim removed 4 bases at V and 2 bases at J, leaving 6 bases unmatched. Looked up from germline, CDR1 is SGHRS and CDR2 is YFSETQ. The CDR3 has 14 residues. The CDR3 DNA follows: TGCGCCAGCAGCCCCAGCGGGGCCACCTACGAGCAGTACGTC. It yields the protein CASSPSGATYEQYV.

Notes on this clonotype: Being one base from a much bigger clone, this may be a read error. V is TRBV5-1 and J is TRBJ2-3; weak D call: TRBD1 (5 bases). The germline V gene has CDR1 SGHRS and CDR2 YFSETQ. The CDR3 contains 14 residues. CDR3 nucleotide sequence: TGCGACAGCAGCTTTGGGGCCCTCACAGATACGCAGTATTTT. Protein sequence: CDSSFGALTDTQYF.

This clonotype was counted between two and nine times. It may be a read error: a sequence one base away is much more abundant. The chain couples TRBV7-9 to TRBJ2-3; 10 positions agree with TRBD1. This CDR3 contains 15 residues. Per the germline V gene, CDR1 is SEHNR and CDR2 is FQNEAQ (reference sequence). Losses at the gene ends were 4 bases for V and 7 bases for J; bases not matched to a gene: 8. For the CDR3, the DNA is TGTGCCAGCAGCTCCAGACAGGGGGCGTTATATACGCAGTATTTT. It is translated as CASSSRQGALYTQYF.

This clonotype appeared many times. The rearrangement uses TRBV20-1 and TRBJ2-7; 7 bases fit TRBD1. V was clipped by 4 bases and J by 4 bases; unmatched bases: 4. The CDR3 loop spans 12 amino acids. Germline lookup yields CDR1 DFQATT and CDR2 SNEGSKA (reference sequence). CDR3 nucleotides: TGCAGTGCTATGGGGACAGCTTACGAGCAGTACGTC. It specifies CSAMGTAYEQYV.

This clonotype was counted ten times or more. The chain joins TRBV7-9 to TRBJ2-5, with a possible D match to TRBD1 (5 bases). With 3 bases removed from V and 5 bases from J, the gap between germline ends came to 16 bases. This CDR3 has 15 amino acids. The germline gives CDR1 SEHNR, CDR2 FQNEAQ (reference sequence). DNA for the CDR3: TGTGCCAGCAGCTTGAATGGCGGTTACAGGGAGACCCAGTACTTC. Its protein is CASSLNGGYRETQYF.

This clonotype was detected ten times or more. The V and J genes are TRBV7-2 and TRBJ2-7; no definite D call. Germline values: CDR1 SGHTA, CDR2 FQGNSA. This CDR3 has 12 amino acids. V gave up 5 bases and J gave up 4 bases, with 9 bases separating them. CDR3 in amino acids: CASSPVFYEQYF. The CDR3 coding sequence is TGTGCCAGCAGCCCGGTATTTTACGAGCAGTACTTC. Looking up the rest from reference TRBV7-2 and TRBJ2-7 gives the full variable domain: GAGVSQSPSNKVTEKGKDVELRCDPISGHTALYWYRQSLGQGLEFLIYFQGNSAPDKSGLPSDRFSAERTGGSVSTLTIQRTQQEDSAVYLCASSPVFYEQYFGPGTRLTVT.

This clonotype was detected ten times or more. The DNA of the CDR3 is TGTGCCAGCAGCTTACAGGGTTATTCACCCCTCCACTTT. It is translated as CASSLQGYSPLHF. The V gene is TRBV7-2, the J gene TRBJ1-6; a possible D gene is TRBD1 (5 bases). The CDR3 is 13 residues long. The V and J ends lost 2 bases and 8 bases respectively, with 7 bases between them. The germline CDR1 and CDR2 sequences are SGHTA and FQGNSA.

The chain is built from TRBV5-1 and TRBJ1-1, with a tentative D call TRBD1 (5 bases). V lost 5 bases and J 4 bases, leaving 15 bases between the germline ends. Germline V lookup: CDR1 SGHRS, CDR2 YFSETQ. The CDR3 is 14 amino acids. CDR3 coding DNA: TGCGCCAGCAGGATAGCCGGGACGGGCACTGAAGCTTTCTTT. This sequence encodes CASRIAGTGTEAFF.

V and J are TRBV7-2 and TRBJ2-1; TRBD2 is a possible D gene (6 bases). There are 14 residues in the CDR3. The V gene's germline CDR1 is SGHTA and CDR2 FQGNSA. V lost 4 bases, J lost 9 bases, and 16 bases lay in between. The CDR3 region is CASSSRTNDREQFF. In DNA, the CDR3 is TGTGCCAGCAGCTCGAGGACTAATGATCGTGAGCAGTTCTTC.

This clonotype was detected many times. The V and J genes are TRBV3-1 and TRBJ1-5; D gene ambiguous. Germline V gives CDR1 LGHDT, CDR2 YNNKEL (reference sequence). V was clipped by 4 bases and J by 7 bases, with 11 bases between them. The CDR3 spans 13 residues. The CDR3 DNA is TGTGCCAGCAGCCGGACTATAGGGCAGCCCCAGCATTTT. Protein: CASSRTIGQPQHF.

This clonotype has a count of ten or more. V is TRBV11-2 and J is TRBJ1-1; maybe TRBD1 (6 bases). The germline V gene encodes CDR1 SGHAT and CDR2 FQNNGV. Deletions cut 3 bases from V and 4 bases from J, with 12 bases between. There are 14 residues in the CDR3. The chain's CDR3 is CASSFPRGGTEAFF. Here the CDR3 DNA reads TGTGCCAGCAGCTTCCCCAGGGGAGGCACTGAAGCTTTCTTT.

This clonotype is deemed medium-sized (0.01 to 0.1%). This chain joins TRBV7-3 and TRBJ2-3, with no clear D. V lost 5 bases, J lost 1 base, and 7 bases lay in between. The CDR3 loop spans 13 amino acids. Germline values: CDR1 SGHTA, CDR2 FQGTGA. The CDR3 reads CASSLYGTDTQYF. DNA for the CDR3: TGTGCCAGCAGCCTCTATGGCACAGATACGCAGTATTTT.